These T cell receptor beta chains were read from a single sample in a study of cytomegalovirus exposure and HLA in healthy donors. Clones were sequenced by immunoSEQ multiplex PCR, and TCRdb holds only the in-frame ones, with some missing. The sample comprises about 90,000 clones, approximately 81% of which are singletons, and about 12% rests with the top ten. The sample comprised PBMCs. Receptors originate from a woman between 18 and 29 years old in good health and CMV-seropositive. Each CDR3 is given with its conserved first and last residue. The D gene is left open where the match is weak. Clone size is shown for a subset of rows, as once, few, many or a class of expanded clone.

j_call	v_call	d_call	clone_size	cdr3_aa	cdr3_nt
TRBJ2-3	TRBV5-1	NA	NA	CASSFTSLEPAYF	TGCGCCAGCAGCTTCACCTCCCTAGAACCGGCGTATTTT
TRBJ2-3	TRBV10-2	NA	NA	CARFPALQSSTDTQYF	TGCGCCAGGTTCCCCGCATTACAATCTAGCACAGATACGCAGTATTTT
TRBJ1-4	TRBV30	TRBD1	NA	CAWSETGVNEKLFF	TGTGCCTGGAGTGAGACAGGGGTTAATGAAAAACTGTTTTTT
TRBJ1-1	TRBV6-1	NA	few	CASMENLNTEAFF	TGTGCCAGCATGGAGAATTTGAACACTGAAGCTTTCTTT
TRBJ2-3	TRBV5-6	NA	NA	CASSPTGNTQYF	TGTGCCAGCAGCCCGACGGGTAACACGCAGTATTTT
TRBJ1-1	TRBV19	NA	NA	CASSIHPRRDTEAFF	TGTGCCAGTAGTATACACCCACGCAGGGACACTGAAGCTTTCTTT
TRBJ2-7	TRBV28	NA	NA	CASHAGWSSYEQYF	TGTGCCAGTCATGCGGGGTGGAGCTCCTACGAGCAGTACTTC
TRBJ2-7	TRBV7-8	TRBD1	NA	CASSARDRASYEQYF	TGTGCCAGCAGCGCCCGGGACAGGGCCTCCTACGAGCAGTACTTC
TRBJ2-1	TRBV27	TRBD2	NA	CASSFRGLAGGPREQFF	TGTGCCAGCAGTTTCAGAGGACTAGCGGGGGGGCCCCGAGAGCAGTTCTTC
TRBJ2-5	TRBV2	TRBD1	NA	CASSERTGGRETQYF	TGTGCCAGCAGTGAACGAACAGGGGGACGAGAGACCCAGTACTTC
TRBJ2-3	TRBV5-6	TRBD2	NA	CASSLSGSGRSTDTQYF	TGTGCCAGCAGCTTGAGTGGTAGCGGGCGATCCACAGATACGCAGTATTTT
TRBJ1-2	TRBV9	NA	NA	CASTKGQGNYGYTF	TGTGCCAGCACCAAAGGTCAGGGTAACTATGGCTACACCTTC
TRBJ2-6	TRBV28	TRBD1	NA	CASTPGQGLIGGANVLTF	TGTGCCAGCACCCCGGGACAGGGACTTATTGGCGGGGCCAACGTCCTGACTTTC
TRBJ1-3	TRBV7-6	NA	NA	CASSLDHSASYTIYF	TGTGCCAGCAGCTTGGATCATTCAGCGTCGTACACCATATATTTT
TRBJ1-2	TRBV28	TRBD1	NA	CASSPGTGVNYGYTF	TGTGCCAGCAGTCCCGGGACAGGGGTTAACTATGGCTACACCTTC
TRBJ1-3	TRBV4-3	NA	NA	CASSQSRNSGNTIYF	TGCGCCAGCAGCCAGTCCAGAAACTCTGGAAACACCATATATTTT
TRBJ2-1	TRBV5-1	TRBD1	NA	CASSIGQGNEQFF	TGCGCCAGCAGCATCGGACAGGGCAATGAGCAGTTCTTC
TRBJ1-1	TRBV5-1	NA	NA	CASSRDSFLNTEAFF	TGCGCCAGCAGCCGAGACAGTTTCTTGAACACTGAAGCTTTCTTT
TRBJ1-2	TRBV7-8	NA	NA	CASSLGVIGIGTNYGYTF	TGTGCCAGCAGCTTAGGAGTTATCGGGATAGGGACTAACTATGGCTACACCTTC
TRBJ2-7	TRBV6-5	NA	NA	CASSLNYEQYF	TGTGCCAGCAGCCTTAACTACGAGCAGTACTTC
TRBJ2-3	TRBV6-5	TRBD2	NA	CASSSGGADTDTQYF	TGTGCCAGCAGTAGCGGGGGGGCCGACACAGATACGCAGTATTTT
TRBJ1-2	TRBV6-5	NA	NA	CASSYRPGDYGYTF	TGTGCCAGCAGTTACAGGCCGGGGGACTATGGCTACACCTTC
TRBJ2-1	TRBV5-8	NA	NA	CASSSITGLPGGEQFF	TGTGCCAGCAGTTCGATAACGGGACTCCCGGGCGGTGAGCAGTTCTTC
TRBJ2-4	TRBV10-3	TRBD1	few	CAIRSGQGGIQYF	TGTGCCATCAGGTCTGGACAGGGCGGCATTCAGTACTTC
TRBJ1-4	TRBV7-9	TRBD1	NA	CASSLLRGTGDTNEKLFF	TGTGCCAGCAGCTTATTGAGGGGGACAGGGGACACTAATGAAAAACTGTTTTTT
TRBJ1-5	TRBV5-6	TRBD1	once	CASSGEGAMGPQHF	TGTGCCAGCAGCGGAGAGGGGGCCATGGGGCCCCAGCATTTT
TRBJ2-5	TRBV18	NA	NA	CASSLRLEGAETQYF	TGTGCCAGCTCCCTCAGATTGGAGGGAGCAGAGACCCAGTACTTC
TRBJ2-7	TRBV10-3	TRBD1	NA	CAINQDREEQYF	TGTGCCATCAACCAGGACAGGGAAGAGCAGTACTTC
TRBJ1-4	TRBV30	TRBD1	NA	CAWSHRGPEKLFF	TGTGCCTGGAGCCACAGGGGGCCTGAAAAACTGTTTTTT
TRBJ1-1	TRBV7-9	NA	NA	CASSPGRYGLNTEAFF	TGTGCCAGCAGCCCAGGCCGTTACGGCTTGAACACTGAAGCTTTCTTT
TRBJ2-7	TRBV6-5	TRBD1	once	CASRWGQNIYEQYF	TGTGCCAGCAGGTGGGGACAGAATATCTACGAGCAGTACTTC
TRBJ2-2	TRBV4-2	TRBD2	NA	CASSQESWRGGEGTGELFF	TGTGCCAGCAGCCAAGAGAGTTGGCGGGGGGGTGAGGGAACCGGGGAGCTGTTTTTT
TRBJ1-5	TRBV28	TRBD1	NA	CASTHTGEVQPQHF	TGTGCCAGCACTCATACAGGGGAAGTTCAGCCCCAGCATTTT
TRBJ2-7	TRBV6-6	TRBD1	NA	CASCRWTGDCEQYF	TGTGCCAGCTGCCGATGGACAGGGGACTGCGAGCAGTACTTC
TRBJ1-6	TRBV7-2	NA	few	CASSFRGTYNSPLHF	TGTGCCAGCAGCTTCCGGGGAACCTATAATTCACCCCTCCACTTT
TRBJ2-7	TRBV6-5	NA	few	CASSYSPRGSYEQYF	TGTGCCAGCAGTTACTCCCCCCGGGGTTCCTACGAGCAGTACTTC
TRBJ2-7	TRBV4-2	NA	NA	CASSHGPGEDREQYF	TGTGCCAGCAGCCACGGGCCGGGAGAGGATAGGGAGCAGTACTTC
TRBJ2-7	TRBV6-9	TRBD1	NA	CASSSQGQGLGEQYF	TGTGCCAGCAGTTCTCAGGGACAGGGACTGGGGGAGCAGTACTTC
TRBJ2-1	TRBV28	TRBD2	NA	CASSLPLAGRSSYNEQFF	TGTGCCAGCAGTTTGCCTCTAGCGGGGCGGAGCTCCTACAATGAGCAGTTCTTC
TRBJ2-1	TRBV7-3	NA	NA	CASSWGVPSSYNEQFF	TGTGCCAGCAGTTGGGGAGTACCAAGCTCCTACAATGAGCAGTTCTTC
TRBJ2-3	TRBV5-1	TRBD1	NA	CASSLAGQGRGTQYF	TGCGCCAGCAGCTTGGCGGGACAGGGGAGGGGTACGCAGTATTTT
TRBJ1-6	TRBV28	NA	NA	CASSSPGTYNSPLHF	TGTGCCAGCAGTTCCCCGGGAACCTATAATTCACCCCTCCACTTT
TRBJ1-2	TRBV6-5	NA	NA	CASSYSMGGIGYTF	TGTGCCAGCAGTTACTCGATGGGGGGTATCGGCTACACCTTC
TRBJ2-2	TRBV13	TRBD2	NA	CASSLGHPVLAGGTGELFF	TGTGCCAGCAGCTTAGGACATCCTGTCCTCGCGGGGGGGACCGGGGAGCTGTTTTTT
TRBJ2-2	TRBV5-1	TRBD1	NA	CASSLDGTGVPGELFF	TGCGCCAGCAGCTTGGACGGGACAGGTGTGCCCGGGGAGCTGTTTTTT
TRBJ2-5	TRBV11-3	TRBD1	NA	CASSPRDRETQYF	TGTGCCAGCAGCCCCCGGGACAGAGAGACCCAGTACTTC
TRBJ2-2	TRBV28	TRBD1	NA	CASSYTGGDTGELFF	TGTGCCAGCAGTTACACAGGGGGCGACACCGGGGAGCTGTTTTTT
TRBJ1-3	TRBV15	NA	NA	CATSRDQGRNTIYF	TGTGCCACCAGCAGAGATCAAGGGAGGAACACCATATATTTT
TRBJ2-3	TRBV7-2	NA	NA	CASTSSFGTQYF	TGTGCCAGCACCTCGAGTTTTGGTACGCAGTATTTT
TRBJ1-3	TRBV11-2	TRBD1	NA	CASSFAGGSGNTIYF	TGTGCCAGCAGCTTTGCAGGGGGCTCTGGAAACACCATATATTTT
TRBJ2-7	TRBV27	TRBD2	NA	CASSLLTSGGTSSYEQYF	TGTGCCAGCAGTTTATTAACTAGCGGGGGGACGAGCTCCTACGAGCAGTACTTC
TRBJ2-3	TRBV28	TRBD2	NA	CASSLMVLAGSDTQYF	TGTGCCAGCAGTTTAATGGTACTAGCGGGGTCAGATACGCAGTATTTT
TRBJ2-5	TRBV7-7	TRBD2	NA	CASSLEGVAGETQYF	TGTGCCAGCAGCTTAGAAGGGGTAGCGGGAGAGACCCAGTACTTC
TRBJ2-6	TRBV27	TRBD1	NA	CASTRGQGVTGANVLTF	TGTGCCAGCACTAGGGGACAGGGTGTGACTGGGGCCAACGTCCTGACTTTC